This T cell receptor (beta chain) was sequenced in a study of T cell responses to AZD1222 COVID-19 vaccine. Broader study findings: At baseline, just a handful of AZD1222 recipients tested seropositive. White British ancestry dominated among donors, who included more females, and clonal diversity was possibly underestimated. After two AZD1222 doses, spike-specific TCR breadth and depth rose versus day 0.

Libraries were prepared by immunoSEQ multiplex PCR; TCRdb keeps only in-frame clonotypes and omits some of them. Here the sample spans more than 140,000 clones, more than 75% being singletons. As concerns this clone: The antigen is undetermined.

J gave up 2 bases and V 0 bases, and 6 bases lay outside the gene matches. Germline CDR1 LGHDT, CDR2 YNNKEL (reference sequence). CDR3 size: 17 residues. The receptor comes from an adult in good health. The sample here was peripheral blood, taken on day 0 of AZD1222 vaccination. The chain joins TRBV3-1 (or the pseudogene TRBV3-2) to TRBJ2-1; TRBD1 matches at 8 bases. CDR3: CASSQDQGANPYNEQFF. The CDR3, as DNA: TGTGCCAGCAGCCAAGATCAGGGGGCAAACCCCTACAATGAGCAGTTCTTC.